What follows are 14 T cell receptor beta chains derived from one specimen sequenced in a study of vaccination and CD4 T cells after COVID-19. The Oncomine TCR Beta short-read assay generated sequence data from the DNA of cultured CD4+ T cells. TCRdb ran MiXCR on the PCR reads and lists one entry per CDR3 protein. The sample has 15,000 to 20,000 distinct CDR3 sequences; around 80% are singletons. Their target antigens are unknown. Treatment denoted: roughly 10-day PBMC culture with coronavirus spike peptide pools or control peptides (ViraFEST assay). Material: CD4+ T cells from blood, cultured in vitro, obtained after SARS-CoV-2 vaccination. The receptors were sampled from a human donor who received a COVID-19 vaccine.

The chain employs TRBV7-8 and TRBJ2-1, with D unclear. Germline V lookup: CDR1 SGHVS, CDR2 FQNEAQ. The CDR3 extends over 13 amino acids. Trimming took off 1 base at V and 8 bases at J, with 9 bases between the two ends. The CDR3 sequence is CASSLGAGDEQFF. The CDR3, as DNA: TGTGCCAGCAGCTTAGGAGCTGGGGATGAGCAGTTCTTC. The full variable domain, completed using reference TRBV7-8 and TRBJ2-1, is GAGVSQSPRYKVAKRGQDVALRCDPISGHVSLFWYQQALGQGPEFLTYFQNEAQLDKSGLPSDRFFAERPEGSVSTLKIQRTQQEDSAVYLCASSLGAGDEQFFGPGTRLTVL.

This clonotype was picked up one time. The V gene is TRBV10-1, the J gene TRBJ1-1; no definite D call. Germline lookup yields CDR1 WNHNN and CDR2 SYGVQD (reference sequence). The ends were cut back, 1 base at V and 6 bases at J, with 15 bases in the middle. This CDR3 has 15 amino acids. The CDR3 sequence is CASSELSNPQAEAFF. Written as DNA, the CDR3 is TGCGCCAGCAGTGAGTTAAGTAACCCTCAGGCTGAAGCTTTCTTT.

The rearrangement links TRBV7-9 to TRBJ1-6; 8 positions match TRBD1. J was trimmed by 5 bases and V by 3 bases; bases with no gene match: 18. This CDR3 contains 20 residues. The germline gives CDR1 SEHNR, CDR2 FQNEAQ (reference sequence). CDR3 sequence (DNA): TGTGCCAGCAGCTTGGGACAGGAAGGATACCCCTCGATAGATAATTCACCCCTCCACTTT. Its translation: CASSLGQEGYPSIDNSPLHF.

This CDR3 reads CASSYSLGEVNTEAFF. In DNA, the CDR3 is TGTGCCAGCAGTTACTCCCTGGGGGAGGTGAACACTGAAGCTTTCTTT. V is TRBV6-5 and J is TRBJ1-1, with D perhaps TRBD1 (5 bases). From germline, CDR1 is MNHEY and CDR2 SVGAGI. V lost 0 bases and J 0 bases, leaving 11 bases between the germline ends. There are 16 residues in the CDR3.

This clonotype was recorded a few times. The V and J genes are TRBV6-4 and TRBJ2-6, with TRBD2 identical over 8 bases. In germline, CDR1 is MRHNA, CDR2 SNTAGT. The CDR3 runs 18 residues. With V trimmed by 3 bases and J by 0 bases, 7 bases remained unmatched. This chain's CDR3 is CASSEGAGAVSGANVLTF. CDR3 nucleotides: TGTGCCAGCAGTGAAGGAGCGGGGGCCGTCTCTGGGGCCAACGTCCTGACTTTC.

The chain uses TRBV20-1 and TRBJ2-5, with D perhaps assigned TRBD1 or TRBD2 (5 bases each). Germline loops: CDR1 DFQATT, CDR2 SNEGSKA (reference sequence). V gave up 5 bases and J gave up 5 bases, with 18 bases separating them. The CDR3 has 14 residues. The CDR3 nucleotides read TGCAGTGCTCTGCGAAGACAGTGGGGGGAGACCCAGTACTTC. Amino acids: CSALRRQWGETQYF.

There are a few counts of this clonotype. The chain links TRBV25-1 to TRBJ1-2, with 10 nucleotides matching TRBD1. This CDR3 has 17 amino acids. The V and J ends lost 0 bases and 0 bases, in that order; junction bases with no gene match: 4. Looked up from germline, CDR1 is MGHDK and CDR2 is SYGVNS. The CDR3 nucleotides are TGTGCCAGCAGTGAATATATGGGGACAGGGGCTAACTATGGCTACACCTTC. It codes for CASSEYMGTGANYGYTF.

The J gene is TRBJ1-1, the V gene TRBV5-1; TRBD1 might be the D (6 bases). Germline loops: CDR1 SGHRS, CDR2 YFSETQ. V lost 1 base to trimming and J lost 7 bases, with 11 bases between them. The CDR3 length is 13 residues. This chain's CDR3 is CASSLRGGYEAFF. The CDR3 coding sequence is TGCGCCAGCAGCTTGAGGGGGGGGTATGAAGCTTTCTTT.

This chain uses TRBV7-9 with TRBJ1-6; 8 bases map to TRBD1. After removal of 5 bases from V and 3 bases from J, the junction contained 6 bases not matched to a gene. There are 16 residues in the CDR3. Per germline, CDR1 SEHNR and CDR2 FQNEAQ (reference sequence). Here the CDR3 DNA reads TGTGCCAGCAGCCGCCCAGGGGGCAGCTATAATTCACCCCTCCACTTT. This sequence encodes CASSRPGGSYNSPLHF.

Concerning this clonotype itself: The junction and the germline gene differ at one end; a read error may be behind it. The rearrangement joins TRBV12-3 or TRBV12-4 to TRBJ1-3; unclear D gene. The CDR3 is 13 amino acids. For the CDR3, the DNA is TGCGCCAGCAGTGTAGAGTCTGGAAACACCATATATTTT. Its translation is CASSVESGNTIYF.

The V call is TRBV25-1, the J call TRBJ1-6; 7 nucleotides align to TRBD1. Per germline, CDR1 MGHDK and CDR2 SYGVNS. The CDR3 totals 14 residues. V shed 5 bases and J 9 bases; nucleotides not matched to a gene: 7. The CDR3 protein is CASSQQGRSSPLHF. Here the CDR3 DNA reads TGTGCCAGCAGTCAACAGGGGAGGAGTTCACCCCTCCACTTT.

The V gene is TRBV30, the J gene TRBJ1-2, with D unresolved. Looked up from germline, CDR1 is GTSNPN and CDR2 is SVGIG (reference sequence). V shed 3 bases and J shed 3 bases, with 8 bases lying between them. The CDR3 sequence is 12 residues long. The CDR3 loop is CAWRQEDYGYTF. DNA for the CDR3: TGTGCCTGGAGGCAGGAGGACTATGGCTACACCTTC. Together with reference TRBV30 and TRBJ1-2, the CDR3 gives the full variable domain: SQTIHQWPATLVQPVGSPLSLECTVEGTSNPNLYWYRQAAGRGLQLLFYSVGIGQISSEVPQNLSASRPQDRQFILSSKKLLLSDSGFYLCAWRQEDYGYTFGSGTRLTVV.

This chain uses TRBV10-3 with TRBJ1-1; TRBD1 is a possible D gene (6 bases). V lost 4 bases, J lost 4 bases, and 19 bases lay in between. CDR3 size: 16 residues. The germline CDR1 and CDR2 sequences are ENHRY and SYGVKD. CDR3 in amino acids: CAISGGLKEGGTEAFF. The CDR3 coding sequence is TGTGCCATCAGTGGGGGACTGAAGGAAGGGGGCACTGAAGCTTTCTTT.

The chain carries TRBV20-1 and TRBJ2-7; 7 nucleotides line up with TRBD2. CDR1 and CDR2 from the germline V gene are DFQATT and SNEGSKA (reference sequence). The CDR3 covers 14 residues. With 5 bases clipped from V and 2 bases from J, the junction kept 9 bases outside the gene matches. The CDR3 sequence is CSALPTSVPYEQYF. CDR3 DNA sequence: TGCAGTGCTCTCCCAACTAGCGTCCCCTACGAGCAGTACTTC.